This passage covers 23 T cell receptor beta chains from one sample sequenced in a study of cytomegalovirus exposure and HLA in healthy donors. It was with 60 Vbeta and 13 Jbeta primers that the PCR ran. Generated by immunoSEQ multiplex PCR, the TCRdb table keeps only in-frame clones and is missing some. The listing records tens of thousands of clones. Sequenced sample: PBMCs. The source is a woman aged 60-70 years in good health and CMV-seropositive.

The chain combines TRBV7-2 with TRBJ1-5, with 7 bases that match TRBD1. In germline, CDR1 is SGHTA, CDR2 FQGNSA. Unmatched junction bases numbered 3, after V lost 1 base and J lost 0 bases. This CDR3 comprises 16 residues. In nucleotides, the CDR3 is TGTGCCAGCAGCTTAGGACAGGGAAATAGCAATCAGCCCCAGCATTTT. Translation: CASSLGQGNSNQPQHF.

J is TRBJ1-2 and V is TRBV4-2; unclear D gene. With 1 base removed from V and 5 bases from J, the gap between germline ends came to 14 bases. Germline-derived CDR1 and CDR2 are LGHNA and YNFKEQ. CDR3 size: 15 residues. The CDR3 nucleotides are TGTGCCAGCAGCCAAGGAGTAGGAGTTTCGTATGGCTACACCTTC. This encodes CASSQGVGVSYGYTF.

The V call is TRBV29-1, the J call TRBJ2-3; 10 bases fit TRBD1. The germline CDR1 and CDR2 sequences are SQVTM and ANQGSEA. The CDR3 contains 15 residues. After removal of 6 bases from V and 5 bases from J, the junction contained 11 bases not matched to a gene. Written as DNA, the CDR3 is TGCAGCGTGGTAAGACAGGGGGCGCCGGTAGATACGCAGTATTTT. This translates into CSVVRQGAPVDTQYF.

The chain employs TRBV30 and TRBJ1-4, with a weak D call TRBD1 (5 bases). This CDR3 contains 14 residues. V was trimmed by 3 bases and J by 8 bases, leaving 16 bases between them. Germline CDR1 is GTSNPN and CDR2 is SVGIG (reference sequence). The DNA of the CDR3 is TGTGCCTGGAGGCCAGGGAAGGGTAGGGAAAAACTGTTTTTT. Its protein is CAWRPGKGREKLFF.

CDR3 DNA: TGTGCCAGCAGTGTGGACAGGGGCCCTGAAAAACTGTTTTTT. Its translation: CASSVDRGPEKLFF. The rearrangement uses TRBV6-1 and TRBJ1-4; 9 bases match TRBD1. This CDR3 is built from 14 residues. Per the germline V gene, CDR1 is MNHNS and CDR2 is SASEGT. Trimming took 4 bases from V and 7 from J; bases not matched to a gene: 4.

This chain joins TRBV6-1 and TRBJ1-2; D call uncertain. There are 17 residues in the CDR3. V lost 2 bases to trimming and J lost 1 base, with 17 bases between them. The germline CDR1 and CDR2 sequences are MNHNS and SASEGT. Here the CDR3 DNA reads TGTGCCAGCAGTGAATCGACCCGGGCCCGGGATAACTATGGCTACACCTTC. Its protein product is CASSESTRARDNYGYTF.

This chain uses TRBV7-9 with TRBJ1-2; D is perhaps TRBD1 (6 bases). The V gene's germline CDR1 is SEHNR and CDR2 FQNEAQ (reference sequence). Trimming took off 8 bases at V and 14 bases at J, with 18 bases between the two ends. The CDR3 has 11 amino acids. The CDR3 DNA reads TGTGCCAGCTCCAACCCAGGGGCCGGGACCTTC. Protein: CASSNPGAGTF.

The rearrangement uses TRBV11-2 and TRBJ1-2; 7 nucleotides line up with TRBD1. The CDR3 is made up of 14 amino acids. V shed 4 bases, J shed 8 bases, and the junction held 10 bases outside the gene matches. The germline V gene encodes CDR1 SGHAT and CDR2 FQNNGV. The CDR3 DNA follows: TGTGCCAGCAGCTCGGCCTCAACAGGGGTCGGCTACACCTTC. Its protein is CASSSASTGVGYTF.

J is TRBJ2-1 and V is TRBV7-2; D perhaps matches TRBD2 (6 bases). Per the germline V gene, CDR1 is SGHTA and CDR2 is FQGNSA. The V and J ends lost 1 base and 1 base respectively, with 11 bases between them. This CDR3 region has 16 residues. The CDR3 DNA reads TGTGCCAGCAGCTTAGATGGGACTCCTTCCTACAATGAGCAGTTCTTC. Amino acids: CASSLDGTPSYNEQFF.

CDR3 nucleotide sequence: TGCGCCAGCAGCCCCGTCGGACTAGCAGGAAAAGAGACCCAGTACTTC. Protein sequence: CASSPVGLAGKETQYF. The chain couples TRBV4-3 to TRBJ2-5; 8 bases are shared with TRBD2. The trim removed 4 bases at V and 3 bases at J, leaving 10 bases unmatched. The CDR3 runs to 16 residues. From germline, CDR1 is LGHNA and CDR2 YSLEER.

This chain uses TRBV6-4 with TRBJ1-1; tentatively, D is TRBD1 (5 bases). V lost 5 bases and J 5 bases, leaving 12 bases between the germline ends. The germline CDR1 and CDR2 sequences are MRHNA and SNTAGT. CDR3 length: 13 residues. CDR3: CASSLGEGTEAFF. Here the CDR3 DNA reads TGTGCCAGCAGTTTAGGGGAGGGAACTGAAGCTTTCTTT.

The gene calls are TRBV4-3 and TRBJ1-1; D gene ambiguous. Trimming pared 1 base from V and 0 bases from J, leaving 9 bases between. CDR1 LGHNA and CDR2 YSLEER come from the germline V gene. The CDR3 runs 15 residues. The CDR3: CASSQGEALNTEAFF. The CDR3 DNA sequence: TGCGCCAGCAGCCAAGGAGAAGCCTTGAACACTGAAGCTTTCTTT.

The rearrangement joins TRBV7-8 to TRBJ1-2; D ambiguous. V lost 4 bases and J 7 bases, leaving 10 bases between the germline ends. Germline V gene lookup returns CDR1 SGHVS and CDR2 FQNEAQ. The CDR3 contains 12 residues. CDR3 region: CASSSLSSGYTF. Written as DNA, the CDR3 is TGTGCCAGCAGCTCTCTAAGTAGTGGCTACACCTTC.

As to this clone: A junction boundary mismatches the germline segment, possibly from a read error. The V gene is TRBV18, the J gene TRBJ2-6; a weak D match, TRBD1 (5 bases). Per the germline V gene, CDR1 is KGHSH and CDR2 is LQKENI. The CDR3 spans 18 residues. The CDR3 loop is CASSPPSDARSGANVLTF. The CDR3 DNA follows: TGTGCCAGCTCACCACCTTCGGACGCCCGCTCTGGGGCCAACGTCCTGACCTTC. Looking up the rest from reference TRBV18 and TRBJ2-6 gives the full variable domain: NAGVMQNPRHLVRRRGQEARLRCSPMKGHSHVYWYRQLPEEGLKFMVYLQKENIIDESGMPKERFSAEFPKEGPSILRIQQVVRGDSAAYFCASSPPSDARSGANVLTFGAGSRLTVL.

Concerning this clone: One end of the junction does not line up with germline, which may come from a read error. The rearrangement uses TRBV5-6 and TRBJ1-1; no definite D call. CDR3 length: 14 amino acids. Germline assignment: CDR1 SGHDT and CDR2 YYEEEE. The CDR3 is CASSLGHWNTEDFF. The CDR3 coding sequence is TGTGCCAGCAGCTTGGGACACTGGAACACTGAAGATTTCTTT. The full variable domain, in which reference TRBV5-6 and TRBJ1-1 provide the parts outside the CDR3, is DAGVTQSPTHLIKTRGQQVTLRCSPKSGHDTVSWYQQALGQGPQFIFQYYEEEERQRGNFPDRFSGHQFPNYSSELNVNALLLGDSALYLCASSLGHWNTEDFFGQGTRLTVV.

J is TRBJ2-1 and V is TRBV18; TRBD2 aligns across 10 bases. The J segment lost 7 bases and the V segment lost 4 bases, leaving 7 bases of the junction unmatched. The CDR3 covers 15 residues. Germline-derived CDR1 and CDR2 are KGHSH and LQKENI. CDR3 loop: CASSLAGTSENEQFF. CDR3 sequence (DNA): TGTGCCAGCTCACTCGCCGGGACTAGCGAAAATGAGCAGTTCTTC.

The genes are TRBV7-9 and TRBJ1-6; 10 bases are shared with TRBD1. The CDR3 length is 15 residues. Trimming removed 2 bases from V and 7 bases from J; junction bases left unmatched: 2. Germline CDR1 SEHNR, CDR2 FQNEAQ (reference sequence). In DNA, the CDR3 is TGTGCCAGCAGCTTACCGGGACAGGGGAATTCACCCCTCCACTTT. This encodes CASSLPGQGNSPLHF.

The chain couples TRBV11-3 to TRBJ1-6, with D perhaps matching TRBD1 (6 bases). CDR1 is SGHNT and CDR2 is YENEEA in the germline V gene. The V gene lost 5 bases and the J gene lost 7 bases, with 18 bases spanning the gap. The CDR3 spans 16 residues. CDR3 sequence reads: CASSRTDLTINSPLHF. CDR3 sequence (DNA): TGTGCCAGCAGCCGGACAGATTTGACGATCAATTCACCCCTCCACTTT.

V usage is TRBV18 and J usage is TRBJ2-4; D is unresolved. The V end was cut by 2 bases, the J end by 7 bases, with 9 bases between. Germline CDR1 reads KGHSH; CDR2 reads LQKENI. The CDR3 has 13 amino acids. CDR3 region: CASSPSTGNIQYF. The CDR3 DNA reads TGTGCCAGCTCACCATCCACCGGGAACATTCAGTACTTC.

Written as DNA, the CDR3 is TGTGCCAGCAGTGTGGCGACAGGGACATCACCCCTCCACTTT. Amino acid sequence: CASSVATGTSPLHF. This chain joins TRBV6-1 and TRBJ1-6; 7 positions match TRBD1. This CDR3 has 14 residues. With V trimmed by 4 bases and J by 10 bases, 7 bases remained unmatched. Per the germline V gene, CDR1 is MNHNS and CDR2 is SASEGT.

V usage is TRBV7-2 and J usage is TRBJ1-3; D gene uncertain. V dropped 6 bases and J dropped 0 bases, with 9 bases sitting between them. The CDR3 has 14 residues. CDR1 is SGHTA and CDR2 is FQGNSA in the germline V gene. In DNA, the CDR3 is TGTGCCAGCAGGGAGGGTGGCTCTGGAAACACCATATATTTT. It is translated as CASREGGSGNTIYF.

The rearrangement uses TRBV6-5 and TRBJ1-2; 7 bases map to TRBD1. V dropped 4 bases and J dropped 9; count of bases not matched to a gene: 5. The CDR3 has 12 residues. Looked up from germline, CDR1 is MNHEY and CDR2 is SVGAGI. Here the CDR3 reads CASSSPTGCYTF. The CDR3 coding sequence is TGTGCCAGCAGTTCTCCGACAGGGTGCTACACCTTC.

Points on this clone: At one of its ends the junction is not consistent with the germline gene, which may arise from a read error. Here the CDR3 DNA reads TGTGCCAGCAGCGCCCAGGGGGCCTTGGGAAACAACATATATTTT. This translates into CASSAQGALGNNIYF. This chain joins TRBV9 and TRBJ1-3; 8 bases fit TRBD1. This CDR3 has 15 amino acids. Germline V gene sequence: CDR1 SGDLS, CDR2 YYNGEE. The full variable domain, completed using reference TRBV9 and TRBJ1-3, is DSGVTQTPKHLITATGQRVTLRCSPRSGDLSVYWYQQSLDQGLQFLIQYYNGEERAKGNILERFSAQQFPDLHSELNLSSLELGDSALYFCASSAQGALGNNIYFGEGSWLTVV.